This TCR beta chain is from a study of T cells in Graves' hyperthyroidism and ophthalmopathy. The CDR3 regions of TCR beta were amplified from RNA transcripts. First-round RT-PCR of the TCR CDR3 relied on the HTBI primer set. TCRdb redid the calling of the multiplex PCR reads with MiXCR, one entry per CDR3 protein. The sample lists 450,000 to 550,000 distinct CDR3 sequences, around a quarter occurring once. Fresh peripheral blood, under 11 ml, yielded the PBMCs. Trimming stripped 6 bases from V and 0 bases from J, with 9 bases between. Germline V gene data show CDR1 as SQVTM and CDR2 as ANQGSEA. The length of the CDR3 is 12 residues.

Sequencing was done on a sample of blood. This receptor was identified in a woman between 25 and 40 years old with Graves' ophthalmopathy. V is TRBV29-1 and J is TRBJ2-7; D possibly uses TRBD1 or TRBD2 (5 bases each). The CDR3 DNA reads TGCAGCGTAACCGGGGCCTCCTACGAGCAGTACTTC. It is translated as CSVTGASYEQYF.